This record concerns one TCR beta chain sequence. Sequence at one end of the junction differs from germline and may be a read error. The sorted Tregs were CD4+CD25+CD127-/low cells. Full-length variable regions came from constant-region reverse primers plus semi-nested Nested Universal Primer A PCR. TCRdb recomputed calls from the 5' RACE reads with MiXCR, one row per CDR3 protein. Among about 9,800 distinct CDR3 sequences listed, 20% to 30% were seen once. Sequenced: Tregs sorted from blood. The TCR sequence derives from a female donor with breast cancer.

The CDR3 here is CASSELGGMNTEAFF. Written as DNA, the CDR3 is TGCGCCAGCAGTGAGTTGGGAGGGATGAACACTGAAGCTTTCTTT. This chain connects TRBV2 to TRBJ1-1; D is unclear. This CDR3 is built from 15 residues. The germline V gene encodes CDR1 SNHLY and CDR2 FYNNEI.